These T cell receptor beta chains were read from a single sample in a study of shared clonotypes between healthy human individuals. TCRdb's copy holds only in-frame clones and misses some; the assay was immunoSEQ multiplex PCR. The sample has 950,000 to 1,100,000 clones, 75% to 80% seen once. The sequenced material came from memory CD4+ T cells from PBMCs. The receptors come from a young man in good health. Some clones in this sample may be carry-over from other donors' samples. CDR3s include the opening cysteine and the closing phenylalanine or tryptophan. A D gene is named only where the DNA matches it firmly. The size field is filled for only some rows; it gives once, few, many or a size class.

v_call	d_call	j_call	clone_size	cdr3_aa	cdr3_nt
TRBV5-1	-	TRBJ1-2	-	CASSLSPTAVRARYTF	TGCGCCAGCAGCTTGAGTCCGACGGCGGTTCGTGCGCGGTACACCTTC
TRBV28	-	TRBJ2-7	-	CASSLGRYSYYEQYF	TGTGCCAGCAGTTTGGGCCGGTACAGCTACTACGAGCAGTACTTC
TRBV5-1	TRBD1	TRBJ2-5	-	CASRGGIGETQYF	TGCGCCAGCAGAGGGGGCATCGGCGAGACCCAGTACTTC
TRBV4-1	-	TRBJ1-1	-	CASSQGVQANTEAFF	TGCGCCAGCAGCCAAGGTGTACAGGCGAACACTGAAGCTTTCTTT
TRBV30	-	TRBJ1-1	few	CAWREQPNTEAFF	TGTGCCTGGAGGGAACAGCCGAACACTGAAGCTTTCTTT
TRBV5-5	-	TRBJ1-4	-	CASSLDWGLNEKLFF	TGTGCCAGCAGCTTGGACTGGGGGCTTAATGAAAAACTGTTTTTT
TRBV7-9	TRBD1	TRBJ2-1	-	CASSTMRQGRSGNEQFF	TGTGCCAGCAGCACCATGAGACAGGGGCGCTCGGGGAATGAGCAGTTCTTC
TRBV11-2	-	TRBJ2-5	-	CASSLVRGGIETQYF	TGTGCCAGCAGCTTAGTCCGTGGCGGAATAGAGACCCAGTACTTC
TRBV6-1	TRBD2	TRBJ2-7	-	CASSEGLAANYEQYF	TGTGCCAGCAGTGAAGGACTAGCGGCCAACTACGAGCAGTACTTC
TRBV29-1	-	TRBJ2-5	-	CSAEANEAGETQYF	TGCAGCGCTGAGGCAAATGAGGCGGGAGAGACCCAGTACTTC
TRBV5-6	TRBD2	TRBJ2-5	-	CASSLGGREETQYF	TGTGCCAGCAGCTTGGGTGGGAGGGAGGAGACCCAGTACTTC
TRBV11-2	-	TRBJ1-2	few	CASSRTTYYGYTF	TGTGCCAGCAGCAGAACAACGTACTATGGCTACACCTTC